Shown below are 11 T cell receptor beta chains from a single sample sequenced in a study of control samples from healthy donors and cancer patients. Sequencing used immunoSEQ multiplex PCR; TCRdb keeps in-frame clones, though not all of them. The repertoire has roughly 150,000 clones, 88% of them found once; the top ten carry approximately 1.8%. The specimen sequenced was blood. These TCRs come from a man in his late teens or twenties in good health.

The chain links TRBV5-1 to TRBJ1-1; 9 nucleotides line up with TRBD1. Losses at the gene ends were 3 bases for V and 0 bases for J; bases not matched to a gene: 15. This CDR3 is built from 19 residues. Germline loops: CDR1 SGHRS, CDR2 YFSETQ. The DNA for the CDR3 is TGCGCCAGCAGCTCAACCGGGACAGGGAGTATGCGCATGAACACTGAAGCTTTCTTT. Its translation is CASSSTGTGSMRMNTEAFF.

This clone was detected once. V gene TRBV12-3 or TRBV12-4 combines with J gene TRBJ2-1, with D unresolved. V was shortened by 5 bases and J by 9 bases, with 11 bases between the two germline ends. CDR3 size: 12 residues. As DNA, the CDR3 is TGTGCCAGCAGTCAACCTCTCGGTGAGCAGTTCTTC. Amino acid sequence: CASSQPLGEQFF.

The rearrangement uses TRBV6-4 and TRBJ2-6, with D perhaps given as TRBD1 or TRBD2 (6 bases each). V shed 6 bases and J shed 0 bases, with 15 bases lying between them. CDR3 length equals 17 residues. Germline CDR1 reads MRHNA; CDR2 reads SNTAGT. The CDR3 sequence is CASSTRGDFSGANVLTF. The CDR3 coding sequence is TGTGCCAGCAGCACAAGGGGGGACTTCTCTGGGGCCAACGTCCTGACTTTC.

By proportion, this clone is medium-sized. The chain carries TRBV4-3 and TRBJ1-6, with D possibly being TRBD1 (6 bases). CDR3 length: 15 residues. The germline V gene has CDR1 LGHNA and CDR2 YSLEER. Trimming removed 1 base from V and 4 bases from J, with 8 bases in between. The CDR3 bases are TGCGCCAGCAGCCAAGTAACAGGGTATAATTCACCCCTCCACTTT. Its protein is CASSQVTGYNSPLHF.

The CDR3 DNA follows: TGTGCCAGCAGCTCGACCCGGGTCCGCCAAGAGACCCAGTACTTC. Amino acids: CASSSTRVRQETQYF. V and J are TRBV7-2 and TRBJ2-5, with D uncertain. Germline V gene lookup returns CDR1 SGHTA and CDR2 FQGNSA. Trimming stripped 4 bases from V and 1 base from J, with 13 bases between. The CDR3 has 15 amino acids.

V and J are TRBV3-1 (or the pseudogene TRBV3-2) and TRBJ2-2; 8 positions agree with TRBD1. This CDR3 has 13 residues. With 8 bases clipped from V and 5 bases from J, the junction kept 4 bases outside the gene matches. Germline CDR1 LGHDT, CDR2 YNNKEL (reference sequence). For the CDR3, the DNA is TGTGCCAGCCAGGGGGCTAGGACCGGGGAGCTGTTTTTT. It codes for CASQGARTGELFF.

This chain links TRBV27 with TRBJ2-6; D might be TRBD1 (6 bases). The CDR3 runs to 18 residues. The V end lost 1 base, the J end lost 0 bases, and 13 bases lay between the germline ends. Germline V CDR1 and CDR2: MNHEY, SMNVEV (reference sequence). The CDR3 sequence is CASSLLPGVLSGANVLTF. The CDR3 nucleotides read TGTGCCAGCAGTTTATTGCCAGGGGTCCTCTCTGGGGCCAACGTCCTGACTTTC.

The CDR3: CASSGGGLNTEAFF. CDR3 sequence (DNA): TGTGCCAGCAGCGGAGGAGGGCTGAACACTGAAGCTTTCTTT. The chain is built from TRBV7-9 and TRBJ1-1; the D is unclear. With 5 bases removed from V and 0 bases from J, the gap between germline ends came to 10 bases. The CDR3 length is 14 residues. Germline lookup yields CDR1 SEHNR and CDR2 FQNEAQ (reference sequence).

The chain recombines TRBV5-1 with TRBJ1-3, with 10 positions matching TRBD1. V shed 4 bases, J shed 3 bases, and the junction held 7 bases outside the gene matches. CDR1 and CDR2 from the germline V gene are SGHRS and YFSETQ. The CDR3 contains 16 residues. CDR3 region: CASSTDGQGDGNTIYF. As DNA, the CDR3 is TGCGCCAGCAGCACTGATGGACAGGGGGATGGAAACACCATATATTTT.

The rearrangement uses TRBV5-4 and TRBJ2-7; 12 bases fit TRBD1. V gave up 4 bases and J gave up 4 bases; unmatched junction bases: 6. The length of the CDR3 is 15 residues. In germline, CDR1 is SGHNT, CDR2 YYREEE (reference sequence). CDR3 region: CASSTGTGGGYEQYF. The CDR3 coding sequence is TGTGCCAGCAGCACAGGGACAGGGGGCGGGTACGAGCAGTACTTC. Using reference TRBV5-4 and TRBJ2-7 for the parts outside the CDR3, the full variable domain is ETGVTQSPTHLIKTRGQQVTLRCSSQSGHNTVSWYQQALGQGPQFIFQYYREEENGRGNFPPRFSGLQFPNYSSELNVNALELDDSALYLCASSTGTGGGYEQYFGPGTRLTVT.

The rearrangement joins TRBV5-1 to TRBJ2-2, with D possibly TRBD1 on 6 matching bases. This CDR3 has 14 amino acids. V was trimmed by 5 bases and J by 4 bases, leaving 12 bases between them. Germline lookup yields CDR1 SGHRS and CDR2 YFSETQ. The CDR3 DNA reads as TGCGCCAGCAGGAGGGGGACAACCACCGGGGAGCTGTTTTTT. It encodes CASRRGTTTGELFF.